This TCR beta chain was sequenced for a study of blood T cell repertoires in COVID-19 (dated by TCRdb to the early 2020s). Background for the entire study: Collaborator samples came from the United States, Italy and Spain and covered acute and convalescent phases of COVID-19. Samples came from the ongoing ImmuneRACE study (first 160 participants) plus 1,254 subjects from 6 global collaborators. Where available, HLA class I and class II types were obtained from metadata supplied by the sample provider rather than from assay-based typing. A de-identified subject ID, COVID-19 status, age in years and sex were almost always included in the sample metadata. A freely available public database, intended as a resource for researchers studying the immune response to SARS-CoV-2, is where the repertoires were released. The material from the prospective study consisted of cDNA or gDNA derived from T cells, B-cell-depleted T cells, or PBMCs. Deeply sampled blood TCRbeta repertoires from subjects exposed to, actively infected with, or recovered from COVID-19 were included in the dataset.

TCRbeta CDR3 regions were amplified from genomic DNA using the immunoSEQ Assay, a bias-controlled multiplex PCR. In the authors' own workflow: The number of nucleated cells in each sample was estimated from the amplification of reference gene primers within the assay. Sequence reads were collapsed and filtered to measure the absolute abundance of every unique TCRbeta CDR3 rearrangement. For each sample, productive Simpson clonality was calculated as the square root of Simpson's diversity index over productive rearrangements. The table comes from immuneACCESS by way of TCRdb, which keeps in-frame sequences with V and J called. Part of the clones is missing from these tables; in studies checked, under half for an unresolved V gene and the rest for unknown reasons. The V and J calls and clone size are taken from that table; D and trimming were inferred from the DNA. This sample gives 350,000 to 500,000 clones in total; around nine tenths of them show up just once. Clones ranked in the top ten supply 0.65% to 1% of the sample.

As encoded in the germline V gene, CDR1 is SGHDT while CDR2 is YYEEEE. The CDR3, cysteine through phenylalanine, is 15 amino acids long. The retained sequence is limited to the CDR3, 45 bases, with the frame set at the first base. V is clipped by 0 bases and J by 0 bases, and the sequence between their germline boundaries is 7 bases long. Summary of the overall study and its limitations: The quantity of clinical and demographic metadata differed by source and by participant and was supplied without curation.

Note on this clone: Its antigen remains undetermined. Base qualities are not at hand, and no much larger clone is one base apart.

One collaborating source in Seattle enrolled patients while the patients were actively infected and followed the patients over time throughout the course of disease. Each collaborating institution followed its own protocols to collect whole blood in K2EDTA tubes. Collaborator samples were shipped for TCRbeta analysis as frozen whole blood, isolated PBMCs, or DNA extracted from either sample type. Sequencing input: peripheral blood. This chain is built from TRBV5-6 and TRBJ1-5; the D segment cannot be called with confidence. The source is a man between 18 and 29 years old with COVID-19, enrolled during active disease. The CDR3 corresponds to CASSLGRYSNQPQHF. The base sequence is TGTGCCAGCAGCTTGGGGAGATATAGCAATCAGCCCCAGCATTTT.